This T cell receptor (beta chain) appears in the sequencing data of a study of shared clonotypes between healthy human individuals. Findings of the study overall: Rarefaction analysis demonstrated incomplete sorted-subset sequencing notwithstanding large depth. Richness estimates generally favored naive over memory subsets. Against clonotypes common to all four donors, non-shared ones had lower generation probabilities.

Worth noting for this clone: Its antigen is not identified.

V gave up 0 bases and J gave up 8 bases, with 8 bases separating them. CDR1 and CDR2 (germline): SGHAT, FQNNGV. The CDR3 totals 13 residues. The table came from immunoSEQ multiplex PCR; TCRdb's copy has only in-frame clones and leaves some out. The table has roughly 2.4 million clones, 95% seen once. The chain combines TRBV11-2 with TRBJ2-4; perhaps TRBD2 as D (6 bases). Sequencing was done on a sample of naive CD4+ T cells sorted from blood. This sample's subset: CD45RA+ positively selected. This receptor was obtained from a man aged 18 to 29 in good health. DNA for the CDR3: TGTGCCAGCAGCTTAGACCGCGGGGACATTCAGTACTTC. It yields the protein CASSLDRGDIQYF.